Reported below is one T cell receptor beta chain. The assay was immunoSEQ multiplex PCR, and TCRdb's table has in-frame clones only and misses some. The data show approximately 57,000 clones, about 91% seen once. The sample comes from a study of T cell changes during pregnancy in multiple sclerosis. Trimming cost V 6 bases and J 6 bases; bases outside gene matches: 4. The CDR3 has 12 residues. Per germline, CDR1 SQVTM and CDR2 ANQGSEA. This material consisted of CD4+ T cells from peripheral blood mononuclear cells, taken in the second trimester of pregnancy. This clonotype was sampled from a female donor with multiple sclerosis, enrolled in a pregnancy study. This chain joins TRBV29-1 and TRBJ1-1, with TRBD1 matching 10 bases. Here the CDR3 DNA reads TGCAGCGTCCCGGACAGGGGGGCTGAAGCTTTCTTT. Its protein is CSVPDRGAEAFF. Filled out from reference TRBV29-1 and TRBJ1-1, the complete variable domain reads SAVISQKPSRDICQRGTSLTIQCQVDSQVTMMFWYRQQPGQSLTLIATANQGSEATYESGFVIDKFPISRPNLTFSTLTVSNMSPEDSSIYLCSVPDRGAEAFFGQGTRLTVV.